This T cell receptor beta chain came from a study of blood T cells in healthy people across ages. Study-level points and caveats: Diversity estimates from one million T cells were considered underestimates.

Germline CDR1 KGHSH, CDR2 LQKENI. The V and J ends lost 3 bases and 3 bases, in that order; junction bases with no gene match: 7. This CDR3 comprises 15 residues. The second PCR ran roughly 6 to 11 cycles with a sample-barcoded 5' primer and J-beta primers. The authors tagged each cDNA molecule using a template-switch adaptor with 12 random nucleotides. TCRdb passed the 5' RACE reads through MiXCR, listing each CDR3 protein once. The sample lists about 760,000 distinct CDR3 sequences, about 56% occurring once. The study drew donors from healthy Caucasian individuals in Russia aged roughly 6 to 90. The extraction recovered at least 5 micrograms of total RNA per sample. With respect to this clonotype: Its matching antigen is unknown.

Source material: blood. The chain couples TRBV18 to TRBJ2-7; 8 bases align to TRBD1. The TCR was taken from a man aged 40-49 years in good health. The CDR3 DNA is TGTGCCAGCTCACCTGGGGACAGGTCGCGCTACGAGCAGTACTTC. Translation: CASSPGDRSRYEQYF.